This T cell receptor beta chain was identified in a study of cytomegalovirus exposure and HLA in healthy donors. Primers included in the PCR were 60 Vbeta and 13 Jbeta primers. Assay: immunoSEQ multiplex PCR; the TCRdb copy retains only in-frame clones and omits some. The repertoire includes about 180,000 clones, about 80% of them detected once, and 1% sits in the top ten. Findings and caveats of the study: A reported reduction in N-insertions relative to the roughly 700-donor mean was seen in an Asian-associated ancestry cluster in a later analysis.

In its sample, this clone was seen once. Its antigen is as yet unknown. This sequence was found in a woman between 45 and 65 years old in good health and CMV-seropositive. Specimen: PBMCs.

Written as DNA, the CDR3 is TGTGCCAGCAGCTCGGCGGGGGACGGTGGCTACACCTTC. It encodes CASSSAGDGGYTF. The chain has TRBV5-6 and TRBJ1-2; perhaps TRBD1 as D (5 bases). Trimming left V 3 bases short and J 7 bases short, with 13 bases between. Germline CDR1 and CDR2: SGHDT and YYEEEE. CDR3 length: 13 residues.